These T cell receptor beta chains were read from a single sample in a study of blood T cell repertoires in COVID-19. Some clones are missing from TCRdb's copy, which holds only in-frame ones; the method was immunoSEQ multiplex PCR. Here the sample spans about 150,000 clones, approximately 85% being singletons. The source material was peripheral blood. The receptors come from a man older than 75 with COVID-19, enrolled during active disease. The CDR3 runs from the conserved cysteine through the conserved F or W. The D gene is left open where the match is weak. Not every row has a clone size; where given, it reads once, few, many or a size class.

clone_size | d_call | j_call | v_call | cdr3_aa | cdr3_nt
- | - | TRBJ1-1 | TRBV7-9 | CASSLNPLGTANTEAFF | TGTGCCAGCAGCTTAAACCCTTTGGGGACTGCGAACACTGAAGCTTTCTTT
- | - | TRBJ2-1 | TRBV5-1 | CASSLAGSSYNEQFF | TGCGCCAGCAGCTTGGCTGGGAGCTCCTACAATGAGCAGTTCTTC
few | - | TRBJ2-5 | TRBV4-2 | CASSQDRGSQETQYF | TGTGCCAGCAGCCAAGACAGGGGAAGCCAAGAGACCCAGTACTTC
once | - | TRBJ1-1 | TRBV27 | CASMDTLNTEAFF | TGTGCCAGCATGGACACGTTGAACACTGAAGCTTTCTTT
- | TRBD2 | TRBJ2-1 | TRBV6-6 | CASSSQRGGSYNEQFF | TGTGCCAGCAGTTCCCAGCGGGGGGGCTCCTACAATGAGCAGTTCTTC
- | TRBD2 | TRBJ2-1 | TRBV4-2 | CASSQEGRRGDNEQFF | TGTGCCAGCAGCCAAGAAGGGCGGCGGGGGGACAATGAGCAGTTCTTC
- | - | TRBJ2-2 | TRBV5-6 | CASSLPGAPVTGELFF | TGTGCCAGCAGCCTACCTGGGGCCCCGGTGACCGGGGAGCTGTTTTTT
once | - | TRBJ2-2 | TRBV7-3 | CASSTSTGMNTGELFF | TGTGCCAGCAGCACCAGTACAGGGATGAACACCGGGGAGCTGTTTTTT
- | TRBD1 | TRBJ1-1 | TRBV5-1 | CASSLAQGGLGTEAFF | TGCGCCAGCAGCTTGGCACAGGGGGGCCTGGGGACTGAAGCTTTCTTT
- | - | TRBJ2-3 | TRBV14 | CASSRYRDTQYF | TGTGCCAGCAGCCGGTACAGAGATACGCAGTATTTT
once | TRBD2 | TRBJ2-3 | TRBV6-2/TRBV6-3 | CASSYDGGATDTQYF | TGTGCCAGCAGTTACGACGGGGGGGCCACAGATACGCAGTATTTT
- | - | TRBJ2-5 | TRBV19 | CASSIVGLQETQYF | TGTGCCAGTAGTATAGTTGGACTACAAGAGACCCAGTACTTC
once | - | TRBJ2-2 | TRBV5-6 | CASRGAGMNTGELFF | TGTGCCAGCAGGGGGGCAGGGATGAACACCGGGGAGCTGTTTTTT
- | TRBD2 | TRBJ2-3 | TRBV28 | CASSFGRADTQYF | TGTGCCAGCAGTTTTGGGAGGGCAGATACGCAGTATTTT
once | - | TRBJ1-6 | TRBV10-3 | CAINRRDGRDSPLHF | TGTGCCATCAATCGGAGGGATGGGCGAGATTCACCCCTCCACTTT
- | TRBD1 | TRBJ1-2 | TRBV28 | CAITRGGTGGYYYGYTF | TGTGCCATCACTAGGGGGGGGACAGGGGGTTATTACTATGGCTACACCTTC
- | - | TRBJ1-3 | TRBV3-1/TRBV3-2 | CASSLTGISGNTIYF | TGTGCCAGCAGTCTCACAGGGATTTCTGGAAACACCATATATTTT
- | TRBD1 | TRBJ1-2 | TRBV4-3 | CASSRGQGSYGYTF | TGCGCCAGCAGCCGTGGACAGGGCTCCTATGGCTACACCTTC
- | - | TRBJ1-3 | TRBV7-9 | CASSFNSGNTIYF | TGTGCCAGCAGCTTCAACTCTGGAAACACCATATATTTT
few | - | TRBJ1-2 | TRBV28 | CASSLGAGSYGYTF | TGTGCCAGCAGTTTAGGGGCAGGGTCCTATGGCTACACCTTC
- | - | TRBJ2-3 | TRBV24-1 | CATSDRLAGITDTQYF | TGTGCCACCAGTGATCGGCTAGCCGGGATCACAGATACGCAGTATTTT
few | TRBD1 | TRBJ2-1 | TRBV18 | CASSSRTGGFYNEQFF | TGTGCCAGCTCATCCCGGACAGGGGGCTTCTACAATGAGCAGTTCTTC
few | TRBD1 | TRBJ2-7 | TRBV6-5 | CASSPRTGTYEQYF | TGTGCCAGCAGTCCACGGACAGGGACCTACGAGCAGTACTTC
few | - | TRBJ2-2 | TRBV9 | CASSVGALNTGELFF | TGTGCCAGCAGCGTAGGGGCTTTGAACACCGGGGAGCTGTTTTTT
- | TRBD2 | TRBJ2-5 | TRBV7-2 | CATGRGGPKETQYF | TGTGCTACCGGGCGCGGGGGGCCCAAAGAGACCCAGTACTTC
- | TRBD2 | TRBJ2-5 | TRBV7-3 | CASSLTSGGPPYF | TGTGCCAGCAGCTTAACCAGCGGGGGCCCACCGTACTTC
- | - | TRBJ1-1 | TRBV7-6 | CASSLETAAFF | TGTGCCAGCAGCTTAGAGACAGCAGCTTTCTTT
- | - | TRBJ1-1 | TRBV18 | CASSQNTEAFF | TGTGCCAGCTCCCAGAACACTGAAGCTTTCTTT
- | TRBD1 | TRBJ2-7 | TRBV5-1 | CASSLGTGGPYEQYF | TGCGCCAGCAGCTTGGGGACAGGGGGCCCTTACGAGCAGTACTTC
- | - | TRBJ2-5 | TRBV11-2 | CASRAWGFQETQYF | TGTGCCAGCAGAGCCTGGGGCTTTCAGGAGACCCAGTACTTC
few | TRBD1 | TRBJ1-3 | TRBV6-5 | CASSYSQGGGNTIYF | TGTGCCAGCAGTTACTCACAGGGGGGCGGAAACACCATATATTTT
few | - | TRBJ1-4 | TRBV18 | CASSRLGGAYNEKLFF | TGTGCCAGCTCCCGCTTAGGAGGGGCGTATAATGAAAAACTGTTTTTT
- | TRBD1 | TRBJ2-5 | TRBV5-1 | CASSSSTGGEETQYF | TGCGCCAGCAGCTCGTCGACAGGGGGTGAAGAGACCCAGTACTTC
- | - | TRBJ1-5 | TRBV27 | CASRSGYSNQPQHF | TGTGCCAGCAGGTCAGGTTATAGCAATCAGCCCCAGCATTTT